This TCR beta chain was observed in a study of beta chain features in type 1 diabetes. Study findings and constraints: Any HLA-type effect on TCRB rearrangement remained unresolved here. Researchers report that Type 1 diabetes patients had moderately but significantly shorter TCRB CDR3s across all four CD4+ subsets.

Remarks on this clone: Its specificity is not known.

The authors reverse transcribed all of the isolated RNA, so sequencing captured expressed TCRB transcripts. It was found that naive, central memory and regulatory T cell samples averaged around 3.6 million reads. This table comes from immunoSEQ multiplex PCR, and its TCRdb copy is limited to in-frame clones, with some not included. The repertoire holds over 500,000 clones, with 15% to 19% as singletons. The junction had 10 bases not matched to a gene; V was cut back by 5 bases and J by 4 bases. This CDR3 comprises 15 residues. The germline V gene encodes CDR1 MDHEN and CDR2 SYDVKM. The clonotype was recovered from a man younger than 35 in good health. The rearrangement links TRBV28 to TRBJ1-1; 7 bases are shared with TRBD1. Input material: naive CD4+ T cells from blood. The CDR3 DNA reads TGTGCCAGCAGTGTCACTACAGGGGCTCGCACTGAAGCTTTCTTT. Translated: CASSVTTGARTEAFF. Looking up the rest from reference TRBV28 and TRBJ1-1 gives the full variable domain: DVKVTQSSRYLVKRTGEKVFLECVQDMDHENMFWYRQDPGLGLRLIYFSYDVKMKEKGDIPEGYSVSREKKERFSLILESASTNQTSMYLCASSVTTGARTEAFFGQGTRLTVV.